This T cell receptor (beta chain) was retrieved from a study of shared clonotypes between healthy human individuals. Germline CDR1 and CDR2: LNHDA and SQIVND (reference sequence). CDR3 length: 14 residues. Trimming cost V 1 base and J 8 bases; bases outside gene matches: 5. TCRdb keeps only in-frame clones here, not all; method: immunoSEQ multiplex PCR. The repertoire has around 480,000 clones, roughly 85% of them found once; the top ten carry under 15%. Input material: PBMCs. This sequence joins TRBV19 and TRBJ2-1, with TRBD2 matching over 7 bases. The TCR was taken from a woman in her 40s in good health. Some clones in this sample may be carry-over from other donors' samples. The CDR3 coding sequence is TGTGCCAGTAGTATAGGCCCTACTAGCGATGAGCAGTTCTTC. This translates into CASSIGPTSDEQFF.